The T cell receptor (beta chain) described here comes from a study of blood T cell repertoires in COVID-19 (dated by TCRdb to about 2020). About the full investigation: The collaborator samples originated in the United States, Italy and Spain and spanned the acute and convalescent phases of COVID-19. The prospective study material was composed of cDNA or gDNA derived from T cells, B-cell-depleted T cells, or PBMCs. The dataset comprised deeply sampled blood TCRbeta repertoires from subjects exposed to, actively infected with, or recovered from COVID-19. A freely available public database, intended as a resource for researchers studying the immune response to SARS-CoV-2, is where the repertoires were released. Samples were obtained from the ongoing ImmuneRACE study (first 160 participants) and from 1,254 subjects provided by 6 global collaborators. Nearly every sample came with metadata listing a de-identified subject ID, COVID-19 status, age in years and sex. Where HLA class I and class II types were available, the types were taken from metadata supplied by the sample provider, not from assay-based typing.

The immunoSEQ Assay, a bias-controlled multiplex PCR, was used to amplify TCRbeta CDR3 regions from genomic DNA. The source study handled its data this way. Within the assay, amplification of reference gene primers was used to estimate how many nucleated cells each sample contained. To quantify the absolute abundance of each unique TCRbeta CDR3 rearrangement, sequence reads were collapsed and filtered. For each sample, productive Simpson clonality was calculated as the square root of Simpson's diversity index across productive rearrangements. In its TCRdb copy, this immuneACCESS table keeps in-frame sequences only and misses some clones. Where compared with another copy, unresolved V genes explain less than half of these, and the others have no known cause. V, J and clone size are those of that table, while D and trimming were read from the DNA. The sample yields around 180,000 clones; roughly 80% were counted once. In total, the top ten clones hold roughly 5% of the sample.

This clone has more than one count but fewer than ten. Its antigen has not been determined. Per-base quality was not reported, and no clone a single base away is much larger than it. Overall study results and their limits: The amount of clinical and demographic metadata varied by source and participant and was provided uncurated.

Collaborating institutions collected whole blood in K2EDTA tubes following their own protocols. For TCRbeta analysis, collaborators shipped samples in one of three forms: frozen whole blood, isolated PBMCs, or DNA extracted from either of those sample types. The material sequenced was peripheral blood. The TCR sequence derives from a woman in her thirties with acute or convalescent COVID-19.

CDR3 region: CASSELAQGNSPLHF. The DNA sequence is given as TGTGCCAGCAGTGAATTGGCCCAGGGCAATTCACCCCTCCACTTT. The chain was built from TRBV2 and TRBJ1-6; the D region possibly corresponds to TRBD1 (5 bases align). V loses 2 bases, J loses 7 bases, and the germline ends lie 12 bases apart. The CDR3 has 15 amino acids, counting the end cysteine and phenylalanine. Just CDR3 DNA is preserved here, 45 bases in frame from base 1. In the germline V gene, CDR1 corresponds to SNHLY and CDR2 to FYNNEI. Joined to the reference TRBV2 and TRBJ1-6 proteins, this CDR3 gives the full variable domain: EPEVTQTPSHQVTQMGQEVILRCVPISNHLYFYWYRQILGQKVEFLVSFYNNEISEKSEIFDDQFSVERPDGSNFTLKIRSTKLEDSAMYFCASSELAQGNSPLHFGNGTRLTVT.